These T cell receptor beta chains were read from a single sample in a study of glioma-infiltrating T cells. TCRdb recomputed calls from the multiplex PCR reads with MiXCR, one row per CDR3 protein. The sample consists of 90,000 to 110,000 distinct CDR3 sequences, less than 30% of them appearing once. Specimen: glioma tissue, nonneoplastic brain tissue, or PBMCs (not recorded which). All receptors derive from a human donor with low-grade glioma or glioblastoma, undergoing nonglioma brain surgery, or in good health (not recorded which). Both conserved end residues are part of each CDR3. A D gene is named only where the DNA matches it firmly. Clone size is given for some rows only: seen once, a few or many times, or a class if the clone is expanded.

j_call v_call clone_size d_call cdr3_aa cdr3_nt
TRBJ2-1 TRBV4-1 few TRBD1 CASSPSGQGKDNEQFF TGCGCCAGCAGCCCCTCAGGACAGGGGAAGGACAATGAGCAGTTCTTC
TRBJ1-1 TRBV3-1 . . CVSSQDSLEAFF TGTGTCAGCAGCCAAGATAGCCTTGAAGCTTTCTTT
TRBJ2-5 TRBV5-1 many . CASSLAPQETQYF TGCGCCAGCAGCTTGGCACCGCAAGAGACCCAGTACTTC
TRBJ2-3 TRBV15 many . CATSGFQGRADTQYF TGTGCCACCAGCGGATTTCAGGGGCGCGCAGATACGCAGTATTTT
TRBJ2-7 TRBV5-6 . TRBD1 CASSQTGSSYEQYF TGTGCCAGCAGCCAGACAGGGAGCTCCTACGAGCAGTACTTC
TRBJ2-2 TRBV11-3 many TRBD1 CASSYGQGNAGELFF TGTGCCAGCAGCTACGGACAGGGGAACGCCGGGGAGCTGTTTTTT
TRBJ2-5 TRBV7-2 many TRBD2 CASSIVSGGAGETQYF TGTGCCAGCAGCATAGTATCGGGGGGGGCCGGAGAGACCCAGTACTTC
TRBJ2-7 TRBV27 many TRBD1 CASSLGGTGSHEQYF TGTGCCAGCAGTTTAGGCGGGACAGGGTCCCACGAGCAGTACTTC
TRBJ2-1 TRBV11-1 few . CASSSFLFF TGTGCCAGCAGCTCATTTCTGTTCTTC
TRBJ1-1 TRBV4-3 . TRBD1 CAGSQAGGVNTEAFF TGCGCCGGCAGCCAAGCAGGGGGTGTAAACACTGAAGCTTTCTTT
TRBJ2-4 TRBV5-8 many . CASSPHSGTLAKNIQYF TGTGCCAGCAGCCCACACTCGGGGACTCTAGCCAAAAACATTCAGTACTTC
TRBJ1-1 TRBV14 many . CASSRQENTEAFF TGTGCTAGCAGCCGACAGGAGAACACTGAAGCTTTCTTT
TRBJ1-2 TRBV18 many TRBD1 CASSPQGAGGGYTF TGTGCCAGCTCACCACAGGGGGCCGGAGGGGGCTACACCTTC
TRBJ1-1 TRBV12-3/TRBV12-4 many . CASSYSLAPNTEAFF TGTGCCAGCAGCTATTCCCTCGCACCGAACACTGAAGCTTTCTTT
TRBJ1-4 TRBV28 many . CASSWRDEKLFF TGTGCCAGCAGCTGGAGGGATGAAAAACTGTTTTTT
TRBJ2-7 TRBV7-3 . . CASSLTPPGTSLVEQYF TGTGCCAGCAGCTTAACGCCCCCGGGGACCTCTTTAGTCGAGCAGTACTTC
TRBJ1-2 TRBV19 few TRBD1 CASSPHYFGTGGPEGYGYTF TGTGCCAGTAGTCCTCACTACTTCGGGACAGGGGGCCCGGAAGGCTATGGCTACACCTTC
TRBJ2-1 TRBV7-2 many . CASSSAGQYNEQFF TGTGCCAGCAGCTCGGCCGGACAGTACAATGAGCAGTTCTTC
TRBJ2-7 TRBV18 many . CASSHPAQDPYEQYF TGTGCCAGCTCACACCCTGCGCAGGATCCCTACGAGCAGTACTTC
TRBJ1-1 TRBV12-3/TRBV12-4 few TRBD1 CASSSLGQGGTEAFF TGTGCCAGCAGTTCCCTAGGACAGGGCGGCACTGAAGCTTTCTTT
TRBJ2-1 TRBV19 few . CASSPGGSSVSSYNEQFF TGTGCCAGTAGTCCTGGAGGGTCTAGCGTCAGCTCCTACAATGAGCAGTTCTTC
TRBJ2-7 TRBV20-1 many TRBD1 CSARETWTGGEEQYF TGCAGTGCTAGAGAGACGTGGACAGGGGGCGAAGAGCAGTACTTC
TRBJ1-6 TRBV3-1 few . CASSQWDGFRGTLHF TGTGCCAGCAGCCAATGGGACGGATTCAGGGGAACCCTCCACTTT